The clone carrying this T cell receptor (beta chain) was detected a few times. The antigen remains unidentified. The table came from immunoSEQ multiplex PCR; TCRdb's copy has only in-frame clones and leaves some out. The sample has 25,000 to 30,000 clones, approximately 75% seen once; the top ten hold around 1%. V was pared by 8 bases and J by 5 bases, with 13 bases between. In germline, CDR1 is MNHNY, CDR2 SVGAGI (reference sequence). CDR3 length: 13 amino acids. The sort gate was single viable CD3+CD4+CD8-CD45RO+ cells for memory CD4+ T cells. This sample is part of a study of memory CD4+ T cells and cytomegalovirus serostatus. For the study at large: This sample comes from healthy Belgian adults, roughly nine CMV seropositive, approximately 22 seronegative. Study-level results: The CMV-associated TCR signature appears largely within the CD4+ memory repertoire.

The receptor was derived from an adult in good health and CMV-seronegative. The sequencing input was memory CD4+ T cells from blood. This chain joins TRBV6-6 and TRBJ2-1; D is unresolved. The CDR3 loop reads CASHSQAHNEQFF. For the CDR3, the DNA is TGTGCCAGCCATTCGCAGGCACACAATGAGCAGTTCTTC.